This T cell receptor beta chain was obtained from a study of T cells expressing NK-cell markers. Overall study: The study sequenced eight donors, seven HCMV-seropositive and one seronegative. Broader study findings: The share of CD8+ T cells held by dominant NKG2C+ clonotypes was roughly 1.0-8% in about 6 donors. These clonotypes, the leaders elsewhere, also led the CD3+CD56-NKG2C+ fraction in four donors.

The CDR3 length is 15 residues. A note on this clonotype: What it recognizes is unknown.

Researchers built TCR beta cDNA using 5'RACE template switching with UMIs. TCRdb reprocessed the 5' RACE reads, with one entry per CDR3 protein and no DNA. The record lists over 200,000 distinct CDR3 sequences, of which the ten most abundant hold 0.3% to 0.45%. The origin of this receptor is a man between 18 and 35 years old in good health. The genes are TRBV23-1 and TRBJ2-2; absent DNA, TCRdb's TRBD1 call cannot be checked. TRBV23-1 is an ORF, with its function uncertain. The sequenced sample was blood T cells: a sorted CD56 or NKG2C T cell subset, CD4+ or CD8+ T cells, or bulk PBMC T cells (not recorded which). CDR3 sequence reads: CASSHQGAGTGELFF.